The next 20 T cell receptor beta chains were all read from a single sample in a study of blood T cell repertoires in COVID-19. Profiled with immunoSEQ multiplex PCR; TCRdb holds only in-frame clones, not every one. The repertoire has about 210,000 clones, 88% of them found once; the top ten carry 1.5% to 2%. Sequencing used peripheral blood. These receptors were collected from a man between 65 and 79 years old with acute or convalescent COVID-19.

The J gene is TRBJ2-1, the V gene TRBV7-9, with 12 positions matching TRBD2. The CDR3 runs 18 residues. Germline V gene sequence: CDR1 SEHNR, CDR2 FQNEAQ (reference sequence). With 5 bases clipped from V and 2 bases from J, the junction kept 10 bases outside the gene matches. The CDR3 loop reads CASSGRTSGTFTYNEQFF. In DNA, the CDR3 is TGTGCCAGCAGCGGGCGGACTAGCGGGACCTTTACCTACAATGAGCAGTTCTTC.

V gene TRBV7-8 combines with J gene TRBJ2-7; possible D gene TRBD1, 6 bases. CDR3 length equals 15 residues. V dropped 1 base and J dropped 3 bases, with 13 bases sitting between them. Germline V gives CDR1 SGHVS, CDR2 FQNEAQ. CDR3 bases: TGTGCCAGCAGCTTAGACCCCCTACAGGGCTACGAGCAGTACTTC. Translating it yields CASSLDPLQGYEQYF.

The CDR3 protein is CASSSVGLAGVRTGELFF. CDR3 in DNA: TGTGCCAGTAGTTCCGTGGGGCTAGCGGGAGTAAGAACCGGGGAGCTGTTTTTT. The rearrangement joins TRBV19 to TRBJ2-2; TRBD2 agrees at 10 bases. J lost 5 bases, V lost 5 bases, and 14 bases had no gene match. This CDR3 spans 18 amino acids. Germline CDR1 is LNHDA and CDR2 is SQIVND (reference sequence). The full variable domain, completed using reference TRBV19 and TRBJ2-2, is DGGITQSPKYLFRKEGQNVTLSCEQNLNHDAMYWYRQDPGQGLRLIYYSQIVNDFQKGDIAEGYSVSREKKESFPLTVTSAQKNPTAFYLCASSSVGLAGVRTGELFFGEGSRLTVL.

This clone occurred once. The chain recombines TRBV19 with TRBJ2-5; maybe TRBD1 (5 bases). The ends were cut back, 1 base at V and 5 bases at J, with 11 bases in the middle. This CDR3 is 14 amino acids long. Germline CDR1 LNHDA, CDR2 SQIVND (reference sequence). The CDR3 region has the DNA TGTGCCAGTAGTATAGGGGGCTTAGGGGAGACCCAGTACTTC. Translating it yields CASSIGGLGETQYF.

The chain is built from TRBV4-1 and TRBJ2-7; 7 positions match TRBD1. There are 14 residues in the CDR3. The V segment lost 3 bases and the J segment 4 bases; nucleotides outside the gene matches: 6. Germline loops: CDR1 MGHRA, CDR2 YSYEKL. CDR3 nucleotides: TGCGCCAGCAGCCATCCGGGACAGCTTTACGAGCAGTACTTC. It translates to CASSHPGQLYEQYF.

Here the CDR3 reads CASSLWLAGVHNEQFF. Written as DNA, the CDR3 is TGTGCCAGCAGCCTATGGTTAGCGGGAGTCCACAATGAGCAGTTCTTC. This chain uses TRBV7-9 with TRBJ2-1; 9 positions agree with TRBD2. There are 16 residues in the CDR3. Germline V CDR1 and CDR2: SEHNR, FQNEAQ (reference sequence). V lost 5 bases, J lost 5 bases, and 10 bases stayed unmatched.

The chain recombines TRBV18 with TRBJ1-4, with 11 bases that match TRBD1. The CDR3 has 15 residues. Germline CDR1 KGHSH, CDR2 LQKENI. V dropped 0 bases and J dropped 14; count of bases not matched to a gene: 8. CDR3 protein: CASSPPDRGPWNLFF. For the CDR3, the DNA is TGTGCCAGCTCACCACCGGACAGGGGGCCTTGGAACCTGTTTTTT.

The chain is built from TRBV7-3 and TRBJ2-2; D is unresolved. In germline, CDR1 is SGHTA, CDR2 FQGTGA. The CDR3 is 15 residues long. Between the trimmed V and J ends, which lost 4 bases and 0 bases, there was a span of 9 bases. The CDR3 region is CASSSQTTNTGELFF. DNA for the CDR3: TGTGCCAGCAGCTCCCAAACAACGAACACCGGGGAGCTGTTTTTT. The entire variable domain, with the rest obtained from reference TRBV7-3 and TRBJ2-2, is as follows: GAGVSQTPSNKVTEKGKYVELRCDPISGHTALYWYRQSLGQGPEFLIYFQGTGAADDSGLPNDRFFAVRPEGSVSTLKIQRTERGDSAVYLCASSSQTTNTGELFFGEGSRLTVL.

This chain joins TRBV2 and TRBJ1-4; 7 bases line up with TRBD1. V gave up 6 bases and J gave up 7 bases; unmatched junction bases: 26. This CDR3 has 20 residues. Per the germline V gene, CDR1 is SNHLY and CDR2 is FYNNEI. CDR3 amino acids: CASSFKTDLFSLKGAEKLFF. Written as DNA, the CDR3 is TGTGCCAGCAGCTTTAAAACCGACTTATTCTCACTCAAGGGGGCTGAAAAACTGTTTTTT.

CDR3 in amino acids: CASSPQGVSGNTIYF. In nucleotides, the CDR3 is TGTGCCAGCAGTCCACAGGGGGTCTCTGGAAACACCATATATTTT. This chain joins TRBV7-2 and TRBJ1-3; 8 bases align to TRBD1. With 6 bases clipped from V and 0 bases from J, the junction kept 4 bases outside the gene matches. This CDR3 comprises 15 residues. Germline CDR1 reads SGHTA; CDR2 reads FQGNSA. Full variable domain (outside the CDR3, taken from reference TRBV7-2 and TRBJ1-3): GAGVSQSPSNKVTEKGKDVELRCDPISGHTALYWYRQSLGQGLEFLIYFQGNSAPDKSGLPSDRFSAERTGGSVSTLTIQRTQQEDSAVYLCASSPQGVSGNTIYFGEGSWLTVV.

The V and J genes are TRBV5-5 and TRBJ2-7; 13 bases fit TRBD2. V shed 3 bases, J shed 2 bases, and the junction held 8 bases outside the gene matches. Germline CDR1 is SGHKS and CDR2 is YYEKEE (reference sequence). CDR3 length: 17 amino acids. The chain's CDR3 is CASSSQWTSGSPYEQYF. In DNA form, the CDR3 reads TGTGCCAGCAGCTCCCAGTGGACTAGCGGGAGCCCCTACGAGCAGTACTTC.

The chain recombines TRBV5-4 with TRBJ2-7, with TRBD1 identical over 9 bases. Trimming at V came to 5 bases and at J to 2 bases, leaving 8 bases not matched to a gene. The CDR3 is 15 residues long. CDR1 and CDR2 (germline): SGHNT, YYREEE (reference sequence). CDR3 residues: CASSSRRQGAYEQYF. CDR3 in DNA: TGTGCCAGCAGTTCGAGACGACAGGGGGCCTACGAGCAGTACTTC.

This clone was seen once. The chain joins TRBV7-3 to TRBJ2-3; D remains unclear. Trimming took 5 bases from V and 0 from J, leaving 9 bases between them. In germline, CDR1 is SGHTA, CDR2 FQGTGA. The CDR3 is 14 amino acids. CDR3 amino acids: CASSPAWSTDTQYF. The CDR3 nucleotides are TGTGCCAGCAGCCCAGCGTGGAGCACAGATACGCAGTATTTT.

This chain joins TRBV4-1 and TRBJ1-3; no clear D. From germline, CDR1 is MGHRA and CDR2 YSYEKL. V was cut by 0 bases and J by 1 base, with 13 bases left in between. The CDR3 extends over 17 amino acids. For the CDR3, the DNA is TGCGCCAGCAGCCAAGAGTCGGTCCGCTCGTCTGGAAACACCATATATTTT. It specifies CASSQESVRSSGNTIYF.

The chain is built from TRBV28 and TRBJ2-1, with D maybe TRBD1 (5 bases). Germline V gives CDR1 MDHEN, CDR2 SYDVKM. Trimming removed 6 bases at V and 2 bases at J, with 11 bases between. The length of the CDR3 is 14 residues. CDR3 sequence: CASSWGDAYNEQFF. CDR3 DNA: TGTGCCAGCAGCTGGGGCGACGCCTACAATGAGCAGTTCTTC.

The J gene is TRBJ2-7, the V gene TRBV14; D is unresolved. This CDR3 contains 11 residues. Germline V gives CDR1 SGHDN, CDR2 FVKESK. The ends were cut back, 4 bases at V and 3 bases at J, with 4 bases in the middle. The CDR3 DNA is TGTGCCAGCAGCCTTATCTACGAGCAGTACTTC. As protein: CASSLIYEQYF. The entire variable domain, with the rest obtained from reference TRBV14 and TRBJ2-7, is as follows: EAGVTQFPSHSVIEKGQTVTLRCDPISGHDNLYWYRRVMGKEIKFLLHFVKESKQDESGMPNNRFLAERTGGTYSTLKVQPAELEDSGVYFCASSLIYEQYFGPGTRLTVT.

In its sample, this clone was seen a few times. CDR3 sequence: CASSQRRGNTEAFF. CDR3 DNA sequence: TGTGCCAGCAGTCAGCGGCGGGGAAACACTGAAGCTTTCTTT. The rearrangement joins TRBV27 to TRBJ1-1; the D is unclear. Germline V gene sequence: CDR1 MNHEY, CDR2 SMNVEV (reference sequence). The CDR3 is 14 amino acids. V lost 5 bases to trimming and J lost 2 bases, with 12 bases between them.

The chain joins TRBV12-3 or TRBV12-4 to TRBJ2-7, with a possible D match to TRBD1 (6 bases). The CDR3 has 11 amino acids. Trimming removed 1 base at V and 12 bases at J, with 10 bases between. The CDR3 sequence: CASSLGGHRYF. The CDR3 DNA reads as TGTGCCAGCAGTTTAGGGGGACACCGGTACTTC.

This rearrangement joins TRBV6-2 or TRBV6-3 to TRBJ2-7; D is possibly TRBD2 (5 bases). The CDR3 consists of 15 residues. Trimming took off 2 bases at V and 0 bases at J, with 11 bases between the two ends. Looked up from germline, CDR1 is MNHEY and CDR2 is SVGEGT. The CDR3 DNA reads as TGTGCCAGCAGTTACGGAGGCTTAAACTCCTACGAGCAGTACTTC. Translating gives CASSYGGLNSYEQYF.

The chain recombines TRBV6-6 with TRBJ1-2, with TRBD1 matching 9 bases. Trimming took 6 bases from V and 1 from J; bases not matched to a gene: 3. Looked up from germline, CDR1 is MNHNY and CDR2 is SVGAGI (reference sequence). The CDR3 has 14 residues. CDR3 sequence reads: CASSSGQGNYGYTF. As DNA, the CDR3 is TGTGCCAGCAGCTCGGGACAGGGTAACTATGGCTACACCTTC.